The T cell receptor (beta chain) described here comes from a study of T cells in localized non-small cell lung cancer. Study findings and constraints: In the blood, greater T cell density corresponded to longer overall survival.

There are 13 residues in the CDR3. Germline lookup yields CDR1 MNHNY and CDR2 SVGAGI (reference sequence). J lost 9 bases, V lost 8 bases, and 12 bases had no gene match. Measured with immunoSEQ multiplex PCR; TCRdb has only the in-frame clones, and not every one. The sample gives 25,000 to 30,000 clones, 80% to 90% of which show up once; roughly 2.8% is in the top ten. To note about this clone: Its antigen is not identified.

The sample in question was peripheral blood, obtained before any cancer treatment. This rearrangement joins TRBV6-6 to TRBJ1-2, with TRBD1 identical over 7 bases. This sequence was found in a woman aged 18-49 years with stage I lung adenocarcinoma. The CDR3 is CASARQGTKRYTF. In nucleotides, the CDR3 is TGTGCCAGCGCCCGACAGGGAACTAAGCGCTACACCTTC.